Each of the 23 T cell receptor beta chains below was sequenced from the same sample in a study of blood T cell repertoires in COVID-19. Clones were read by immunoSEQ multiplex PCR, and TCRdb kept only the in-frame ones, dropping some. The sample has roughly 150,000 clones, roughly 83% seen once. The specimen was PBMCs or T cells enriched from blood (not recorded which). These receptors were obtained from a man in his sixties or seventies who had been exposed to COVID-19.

DNA for the CDR3: TGTGCCAGCTCGCGAGATTCCAGGGGGCGCACAGATACGCAGTATTTT. It is translated as CASSRDSRGRTDTQYF. The chain joins TRBV18 to TRBJ2-3; 8 nucleotides match TRBD1. The V gene end was trimmed by 6 bases and the J gene end by 1 base; junction bases not matched to a gene: 9. Germline values: CDR1 KGHSH, CDR2 LQKENI. CDR3 length: 16 residues.

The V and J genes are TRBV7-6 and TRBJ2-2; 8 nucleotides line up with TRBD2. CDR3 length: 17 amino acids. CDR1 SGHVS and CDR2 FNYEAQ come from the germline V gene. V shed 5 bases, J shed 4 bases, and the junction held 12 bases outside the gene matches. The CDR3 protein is CASSPLPGGVVTGELFF. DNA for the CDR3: TGTGCCAGCAGCCCGCTGCCCGGGGGGGTGGTCACCGGGGAGCTGTTTTTT.

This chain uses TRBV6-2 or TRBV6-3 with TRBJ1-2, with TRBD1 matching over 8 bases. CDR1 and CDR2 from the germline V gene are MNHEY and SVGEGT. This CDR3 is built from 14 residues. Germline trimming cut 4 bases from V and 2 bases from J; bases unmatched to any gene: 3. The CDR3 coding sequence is TGTGCCAGCAGTTCGCGACAGGGGAACTATGGCTACACCTTC. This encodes CASSSRQGNYGYTF.

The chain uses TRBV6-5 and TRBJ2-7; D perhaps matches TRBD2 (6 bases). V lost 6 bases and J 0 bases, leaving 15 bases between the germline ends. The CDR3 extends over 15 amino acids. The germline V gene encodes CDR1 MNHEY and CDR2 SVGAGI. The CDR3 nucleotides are TGTGCCAGCAGCCCCAATAGCGGCCCCTCCTACGAGCAGTACTTC. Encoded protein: CASSPNSGPSYEQYF.

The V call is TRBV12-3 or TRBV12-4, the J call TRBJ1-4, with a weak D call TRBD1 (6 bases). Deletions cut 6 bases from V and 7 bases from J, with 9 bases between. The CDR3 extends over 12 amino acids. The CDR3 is CASRQTGEKLFF. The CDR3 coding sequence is TGTGCCAGCAGACAGACAGGTGAAAAACTGTTTTTT.

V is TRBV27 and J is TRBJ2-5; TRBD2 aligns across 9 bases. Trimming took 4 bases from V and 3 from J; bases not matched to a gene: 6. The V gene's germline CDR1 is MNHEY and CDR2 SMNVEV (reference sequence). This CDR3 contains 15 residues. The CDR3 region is CASSSVGLAKETQYF. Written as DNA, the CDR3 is TGTGCCAGCAGTTCAGTGGGACTAGCCAAAGAGACCCAGTACTTC.

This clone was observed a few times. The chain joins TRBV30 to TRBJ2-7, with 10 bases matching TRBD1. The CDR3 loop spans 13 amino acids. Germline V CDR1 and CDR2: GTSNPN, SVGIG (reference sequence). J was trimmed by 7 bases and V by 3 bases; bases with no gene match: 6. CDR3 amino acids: CAWSGDRGLEQYF. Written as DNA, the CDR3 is TGTGCCTGGAGCGGCGACAGGGGGCTGGAGCAGTACTTC.

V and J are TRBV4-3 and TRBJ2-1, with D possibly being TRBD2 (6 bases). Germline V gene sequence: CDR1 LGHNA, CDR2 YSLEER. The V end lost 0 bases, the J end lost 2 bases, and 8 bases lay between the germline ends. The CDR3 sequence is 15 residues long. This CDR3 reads CASSQDSGAYNEQFF. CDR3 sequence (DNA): TGCGCCAGCAGCCAAGATTCGGGAGCCTACAATGAGCAGTTCTTC.

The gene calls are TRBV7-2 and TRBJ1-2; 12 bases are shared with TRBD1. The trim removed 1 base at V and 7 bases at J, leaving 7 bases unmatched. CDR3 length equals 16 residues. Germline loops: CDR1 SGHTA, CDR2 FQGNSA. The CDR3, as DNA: TGTGCCAGCAGCTTAGTTGTGGGACAGGGGGCCGGTGGCTACACCTTC. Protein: CASSLVVGQGAGGYTF.

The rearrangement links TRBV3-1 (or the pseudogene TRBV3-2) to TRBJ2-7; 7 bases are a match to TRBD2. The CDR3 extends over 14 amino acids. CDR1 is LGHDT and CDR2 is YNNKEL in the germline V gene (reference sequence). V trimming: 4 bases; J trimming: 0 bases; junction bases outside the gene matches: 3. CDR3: CASSRGGNSYEQYF. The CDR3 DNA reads TGTGCCAGCAGCCGGGGGGGGAACTCCTACGAGCAGTACTTC.

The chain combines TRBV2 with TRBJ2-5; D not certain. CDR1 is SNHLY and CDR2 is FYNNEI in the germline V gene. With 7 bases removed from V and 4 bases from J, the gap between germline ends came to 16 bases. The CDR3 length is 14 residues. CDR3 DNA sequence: TGTGCCAGCATGAAGAGGTTAGGTTCAGAGACCCAGTACTTC. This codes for CASMKRLGSETQYF.

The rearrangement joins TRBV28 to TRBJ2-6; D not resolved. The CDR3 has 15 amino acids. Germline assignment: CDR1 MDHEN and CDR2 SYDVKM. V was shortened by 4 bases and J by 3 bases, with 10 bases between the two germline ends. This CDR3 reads CASSSVNLGANVLTF. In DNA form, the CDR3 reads TGTGCCAGCAGTTCGGTCAACCTTGGGGCCAACGTCCTGACTTTC.

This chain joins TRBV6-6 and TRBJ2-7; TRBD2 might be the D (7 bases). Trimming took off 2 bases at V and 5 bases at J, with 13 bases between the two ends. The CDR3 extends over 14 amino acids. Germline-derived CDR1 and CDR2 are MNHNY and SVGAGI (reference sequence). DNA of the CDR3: TGTGCCAGCAGTTACATCGAGGGGGGGAACGAGCAGTACTTC. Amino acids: CASSYIEGGNEQYF.

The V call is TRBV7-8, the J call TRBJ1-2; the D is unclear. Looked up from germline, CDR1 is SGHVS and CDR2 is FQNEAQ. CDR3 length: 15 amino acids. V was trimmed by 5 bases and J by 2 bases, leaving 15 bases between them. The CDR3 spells CASSLQTRFNYGYTF. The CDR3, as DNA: TGTGCCAGCAGCCTCCAAACAAGATTCAACTATGGCTACACCTTC.

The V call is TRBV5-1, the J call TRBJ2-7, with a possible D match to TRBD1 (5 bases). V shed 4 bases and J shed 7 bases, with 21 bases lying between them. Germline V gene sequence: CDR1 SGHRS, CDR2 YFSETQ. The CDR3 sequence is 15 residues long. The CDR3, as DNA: TGCGCCAGCAGCCCGACGGGCCAGGGTCTGGGAGAGCAGTACTTC. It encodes CASSPTGQGLGEQYF.

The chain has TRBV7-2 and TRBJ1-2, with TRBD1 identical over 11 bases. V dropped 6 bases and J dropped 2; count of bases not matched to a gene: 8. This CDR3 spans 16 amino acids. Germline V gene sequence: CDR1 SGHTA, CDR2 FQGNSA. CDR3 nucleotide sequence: TGTGCCAGCAGGGGTGGACAGGGGGCTCTAAACTATGGCTACACCTTC. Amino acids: CASRGGQGALNYGYTF.

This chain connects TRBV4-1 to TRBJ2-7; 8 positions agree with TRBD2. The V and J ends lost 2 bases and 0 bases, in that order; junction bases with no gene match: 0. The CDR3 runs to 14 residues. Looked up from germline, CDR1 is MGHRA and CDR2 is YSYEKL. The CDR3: CASSQSGSSYEQYF. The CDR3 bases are TGCGCCAGCAGCCAAAGCGGGAGCTCCTACGAGCAGTACTTC.

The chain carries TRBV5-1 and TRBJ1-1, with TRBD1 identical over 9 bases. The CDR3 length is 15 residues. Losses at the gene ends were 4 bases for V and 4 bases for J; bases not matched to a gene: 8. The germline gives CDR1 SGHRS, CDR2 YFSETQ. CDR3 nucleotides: TGCGCCAGCAGCACCTCCGGGACAGGGACCACTGAAGCTTTCTTT. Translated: CASSTSGTGTTEAFF.

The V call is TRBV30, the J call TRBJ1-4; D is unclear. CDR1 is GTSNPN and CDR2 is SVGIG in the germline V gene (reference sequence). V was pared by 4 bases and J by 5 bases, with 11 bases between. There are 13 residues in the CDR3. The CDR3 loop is CAWTSPWNEKLFF. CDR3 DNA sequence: TGTGCCTGGACGAGCCCGTGGAATGAAAAACTGTTTTTT.

The CDR3 spells CATSRDPRTGRNSNQPQHF. In DNA, the CDR3 is TGTGCCACCAGCAGAGATCCGCGGACAGGGCGGAATAGCAATCAGCCCCAGCATTTT. The chain couples TRBV15 to TRBJ1-5, with TRBD1 matching 8 bases. J gave up 0 bases and V 0 bases, and 10 bases lay outside the gene matches. The V gene's germline CDR1 is LNHNV and CDR2 YYDKDF (reference sequence). The CDR3 has 19 amino acids.

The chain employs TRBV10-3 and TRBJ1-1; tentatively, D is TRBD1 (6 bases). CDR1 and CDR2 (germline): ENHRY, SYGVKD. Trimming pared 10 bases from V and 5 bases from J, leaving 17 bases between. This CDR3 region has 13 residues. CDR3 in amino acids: CATNQGSLTEAFF. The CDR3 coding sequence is TGTGCCACCAATCAGGGGTCCTTAACTGAAGCTTTCTTT.

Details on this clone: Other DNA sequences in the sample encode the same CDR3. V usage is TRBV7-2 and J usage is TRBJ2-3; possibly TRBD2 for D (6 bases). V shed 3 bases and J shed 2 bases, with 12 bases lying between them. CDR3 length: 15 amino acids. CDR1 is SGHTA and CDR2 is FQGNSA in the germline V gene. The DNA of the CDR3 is TGTGCCAGCAGCTTCCCAGCGGGCCCCACAGATACGCAGTATTTT. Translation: CASSFPAGPTDTQYF.

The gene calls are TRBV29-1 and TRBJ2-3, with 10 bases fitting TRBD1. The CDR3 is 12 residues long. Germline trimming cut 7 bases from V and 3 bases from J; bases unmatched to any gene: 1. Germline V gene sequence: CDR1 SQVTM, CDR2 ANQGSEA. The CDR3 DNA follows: TGCAGCGGGGGACAGGGGACAGATACGCAGTATTTT. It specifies CSGGQGTDTQYF.